This is a list of T cell receptor beta chains from one sample in a study of T-cell memory formation after mild COVID-19. TCRdb used MiXCR to reprocess the 5' RACE reads, holding one entry per CDR3 protein. Here the sample spans under 550,000 distinct CDR3 sequences, 15% to 20% being singletons. The sample comprised PBMCs or a T cell subset sorted from them (not recorded which). These receptors were taken from an adult woman who had mild COVID-19 (a few samples of this study predate the infection). Cell type and time point are not known. CDR3s include the opening cysteine and the closing phenylalanine or tryptophan. D genes are given only for firm matches. Clone size is stated in some rows and not others, as once, few, many or a class when expanded.

CASSSSTLVTQYF	TGTGCCAGCAGCTCTTCGACCCTAGTGACCCAGTACTTC	.	.	TRBJ2-5	TRBV7-9
CATSDFQDTQYF	TGTGCCACCAGTGATTTTCAGGATACGCAGTATTTT	.	.	TRBJ2-3	TRBV24-1
CATSDWGQGDGYTF	TGTGCCACCAGTGATTGGGGACAGGGAGATGGCTACACCTTC	few	TRBD1	TRBJ1-2	TRBV24-1
CASTFREGGETQYF	TGTGCCAGCACCTTCCGGGAGGGGGGAGAGACCCAGTACTTC	many	TRBD2	TRBJ2-5	TRBV12-3/TRBV12-4
CSARVGLAGGQETQYF	TGCAGTGCTAGAGTGGGACTAGCGGGAGGACAAGAGACCCAGTACTTC	.	TRBD2	TRBJ2-5	TRBV20-1
CASSQPPGTGLAGPFRTDTQYF	TGCGCCAGCAGTCAACCACCTGGGACAGGGCTAGCGGGCCCCTTTCGCACAGATACGCAGTATTTT	few	.	TRBJ2-3	TRBV23-1
CASSGGRWDLSEKLFF	TGTGCCAGCAGCGGAGGCCGGTGGGACCTGAGTGAAAAACTGTTTTTT	.	.	TRBJ1-4	TRBV11-2
CASSQRGWQENYGYTF	TGCGCCAGCAGCCAAAGAGGGTGGCAAGAGAACTATGGCTACACCTTC	.	.	TRBJ1-2	TRBV4-1
CATSRQGPFEGYTF	TGTGCCACCAGCAGACAGGGTCCTTTTGAAGGCTACACCTTC	.	TRBD1	TRBJ1-2	TRBV24-1
CASGATKGLDEQFF	TGTGCCAGCGGGGCGACTAAAGGCCTCGATGAGCAGTTCTTC	.	.	TRBJ2-1	TRBV2
CASSPEGVQAFF	TGTGCCAGCAGCCCAGAAGGGGTTCAGGCTTTCTTT	.	.	TRBJ1-1	TRBV7-8